A selection of T cell receptor beta chains follows, all from one sample in a study of blood T cell repertoires in COVID-19. Libraries were prepared by immunoSEQ multiplex PCR; TCRdb keeps only in-frame clonotypes and omits some of them. The table records some 220,000 clones, about 93% of them present only once. The sequenced sample consisted of peripheral blood. Receptor source: a man in his thirties or forties with COVID-19, enrolled during active disease. The CDR3 runs from the conserved cysteine through the conserved F or W. Each record gives: CDR3 DNA, CDR3 protein, D gene, clone size, V gene, J gene. D genes are given only for firm matches. The size field is filled for only some rows; it gives once, few, many or a size class.

CDR3nt: TGTGCCAGCACCACGGACTCACGCTCTGGCTACACCTTC; CDR3aa: CASTTDSRSGYTF; d_gene: .; abundance: .; v_gene: TRBV25-1; j_gene: TRBJ1-2
CDR3nt: TGTGCCAGCTCACCACCCTCCTATGGCTACACCTTC; CDR3aa: CASSPPSYGYTF; d_gene: .; abundance: once; v_gene: TRBV18; j_gene: TRBJ1-2
CDR3nt: TGCGCCAGCAGCCAAGTAGGGAGGGGACGCACTGAAGCTTTCTTT; CDR3aa: CASSQVGRGRTEAFF; d_gene: .; abundance: .; v_gene: TRBV4-1; j_gene: TRBJ1-1
CDR3nt: TGTGCCAGCAGTTACACAGGGTGGAACACTGAAGCTTTCTTT; CDR3aa: CASSYTGWNTEAFF; d_gene: .; abundance: .; v_gene: TRBV27; j_gene: TRBJ1-1
CDR3nt: TGTGCCAGCGCTCGGACAGGGGGTTACGAGCAGTACTTC; CDR3aa: CASARTGGYEQYF; d_gene: TRBD1; abundance: .; v_gene: TRBV11-2; j_gene: TRBJ2-7
CDR3nt: TGTGCCAGCAGTGTTGCACAGGGGGCCTCCTGGGAGCAGTACTTC; CDR3aa: CASSVAQGASWEQYF; d_gene: TRBD1; abundance: .; v_gene: TRBV2; j_gene: TRBJ2-7
CDR3nt: TGCAGCACTCCGGGGGGGAGGGCAGATACGCAGTATTTT; CDR3aa: CSTPGGRADTQYF; d_gene: TRBD2; abundance: .; v_gene: TRBV29-1; j_gene: TRBJ2-3
CDR3nt: TGTGCCAGCAGCTTAGCGGGGGCGGACAATGAGCAGTTCTTC; CDR3aa: CASSLAGADNEQFF; d_gene: .; abundance: once; v_gene: TRBV7-2; j_gene: TRBJ2-1
CDR3nt: TGTGCCTGGAACCTGGAGGGACGGGGTCAGCCCCAGCATTTT; CDR3aa: CAWNLEGRGQPQHF; d_gene: .; abundance: .; v_gene: TRBV30; j_gene: TRBJ1-5
CDR3nt: TGTGCCAGCAGTTACTCGCTAGCACCATTGAATCAGCCCCAGCATTTT; CDR3aa: CASSYSLAPLNQPQHF; d_gene: .; abundance: .; v_gene: TRBV6-2/TRBV6-3; j_gene: TRBJ1-5
CDR3nt: TGTGCCAGCAGCCAAGATGCAGGGCACAACTATGGCTACACCTTC; CDR3aa: CASSQDAGHNYGYTF; d_gene: .; abundance: .; v_gene: TRBV3-1/TRBV3-2; j_gene: TRBJ1-2
CDR3nt: TGTGCCAGCAGATATGACAGGGTACCGCGCGGCTACACCTTC; CDR3aa: CASRYDRVPRGYTF; d_gene: TRBD1; abundance: .; v_gene: TRBV5-4; j_gene: TRBJ1-2
CDR3nt: TGTGCCAGTAGTATAGATGGTAGCGGGGGAGCTCCCGATACGCAGTATTTT; CDR3aa: CASSIDGSGGAPDTQYF; d_gene: TRBD2; abundance: .; v_gene: TRBV19; j_gene: TRBJ2-3
CDR3nt: TGTGCCAGCAGGAGCCCGGCAGGTTCACCCCTCCACTTT; CDR3aa: CASRSPAGSPLHF; d_gene: .; abundance: .; v_gene: TRBV28; j_gene: TRBJ1-6
CDR3nt: TGTGCCAGCAGCCACCATGGACAGGCGACTGAAGCTTTCTTT; CDR3aa: CASSHHGQATEAFF; d_gene: TRBD1; abundance: .; v_gene: TRBV3-1/TRBV3-2; j_gene: TRBJ1-1
CDR3nt: TGCGCCAGCAGTGAGCCACGGACAGGGGTCAATGAGCAGTTCTTC; CDR3aa: CASSEPRTGVNEQFF; d_gene: TRBD1; abundance: .; v_gene: TRBV10-2; j_gene: TRBJ2-1
CDR3nt: TGTGCCAGCAGCCCCCTGAAAGCCTCTAGCACAGATACGCAGTATTTT; CDR3aa: CASSPLKASSTDTQYF; d_gene: .; abundance: .; v_gene: TRBV3-1/TRBV3-2; j_gene: TRBJ2-3
CDR3nt: TGTGCCAGTAGTATCCAGGGGAGCTCCTATAATTCACCCCTCCACTTT; CDR3aa: CASSIQGSSYNSPLHF; d_gene: .; abundance: .; v_gene: TRBV19; j_gene: TRBJ1-6
CDR3nt: TGTGCCAGCAGCGGGACTAGCGTATCCTACGAGCAGTACTTC; CDR3aa: CASSGTSVSYEQYF; d_gene: TRBD2; abundance: .; v_gene: TRBV11-1; j_gene: TRBJ2-7
CDR3nt: TGTGCCAGTACCCTTTCAGAGACTCGGGGTTACGGGGAGCTGTTTTTT; CDR3aa: CASTLSETRGYGELFF; d_gene: .; abundance: .; v_gene: TRBV19; j_gene: TRBJ2-2
CDR3nt: TGTGCCAGCAGCCGCGTGCTCGTAGCGGGGGTCACCCGCACCTATGGCTACACCTTC; CDR3aa: CASSRVLVAGVTRTYGYTF; d_gene: .; abundance: .; v_gene: TRBV27; j_gene: TRBJ1-2
CDR3nt: TGTGCCAGCAGTTTACCGCCCTATAAACGCAGACAGGTACACTCAGCGATCCCCTACGAGCAGTACTTC; CDR3aa: CASSLPPYKRRQVHSAIPYEQYF; d_gene: .; abundance: .; v_gene: TRBV27; j_gene: TRBJ2-7
CDR3nt: TGTGCCGGTAGCGGGGGGGCAGATACGCAGTATTTT; CDR3aa: CAGSGGADTQYF; d_gene: TRBD2; abundance: .; v_gene: TRBV30; j_gene: TRBJ2-3
CDR3nt: TGTGCCAGCAGGAACCGGGACAGGAACACTGAAGCTTTCTTT; CDR3aa: CASRNRDRNTEAFF; d_gene: TRBD1; abundance: .; v_gene: TRBV6-5; j_gene: TRBJ1-1
CDR3nt: TGTGCCAGCAGCACTCGACGGGACAAGAATGAAAAACTGTTTTTT; CDR3aa: CASSTRRDKNEKLFF; d_gene: .; abundance: .; v_gene: TRBV9; j_gene: TRBJ1-4
CDR3nt: TGTGCCAGCAGTGAAGCCGTACATGGCACTGAAGCTTTCTTT; CDR3aa: CASSEAVHGTEAFF; d_gene: .; abundance: once; v_gene: TRBV6-1; j_gene: TRBJ1-1
CDR3nt: TGTGCCAGCAGTCATTCGGACAGCCGTTGCGAGCAGTACTTC; CDR3aa: CASSHSDSRCEQYF; d_gene: .; abundance: .; v_gene: TRBV6-5; j_gene: TRBJ2-7
CDR3nt: TGCGCCAGCAGCTTGAACGGGGAAAACTATGGCTACACCTTC; CDR3aa: CASSLNGENYGYTF; d_gene: .; abundance: .; v_gene: TRBV5-1; j_gene: TRBJ1-2